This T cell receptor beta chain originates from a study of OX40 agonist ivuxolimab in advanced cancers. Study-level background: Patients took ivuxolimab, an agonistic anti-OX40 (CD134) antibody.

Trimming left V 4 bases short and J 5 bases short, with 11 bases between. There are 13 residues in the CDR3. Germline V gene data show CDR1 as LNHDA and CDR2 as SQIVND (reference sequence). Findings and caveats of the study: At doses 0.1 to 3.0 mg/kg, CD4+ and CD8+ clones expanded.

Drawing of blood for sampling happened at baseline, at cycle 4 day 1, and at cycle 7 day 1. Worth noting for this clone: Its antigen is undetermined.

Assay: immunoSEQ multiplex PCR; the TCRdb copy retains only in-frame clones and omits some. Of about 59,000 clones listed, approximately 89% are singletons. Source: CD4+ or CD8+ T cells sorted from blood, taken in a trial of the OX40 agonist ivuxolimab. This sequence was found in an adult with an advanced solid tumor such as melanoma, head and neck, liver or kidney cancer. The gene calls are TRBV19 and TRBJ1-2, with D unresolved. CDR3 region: CASSTGVGYGYTF. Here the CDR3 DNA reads TGTGCCAGTAGTACCGGGGTCGGATATGGCTACACCTTC.